Sequencing of this TCR beta chain was carried out in a study of T cells in Graves' hyperthyroidism and ophthalmopathy. TCR beta CDR3 regions were amplified from RNA transcripts. The TCR CDR3 was amplified in a first-round RT-PCR using the HTBI primer set. A single record per CDR3 protein comes from TCRdb applying MiXCR to the multiplex PCR reads. The sample records approximately 520,000 distinct CDR3 sequences, around a quarter being singletons. Study-wide results and limits: Ophthalmopathy prediction by the model preceded onset by a median roughly 6.3 months. Most clonotypes that expanded in the thyroid above 0.001 also showed up in blood.

There are many counts of this clonotype. No antigen is known for it. Orbital computed tomography, thyroid ultrasound, serum thyroxine and TRAb, and clinical symptoms together informed the diagnoses. The CDR3 has 15 amino acids. The V gene lost 7 bases and the J gene lost 1 base, with 13 bases spanning the gap. Germline CDR1 is SGHNT and CDR2 is YENEEA. The origin of this receptor is a woman in her twenties or thirties with Graves' ophthalmopathy. The chain recombines TRBV11-3 with TRBJ2-2; TRBD1 is a possible D gene (5 bases). Sequenced material: blood. This chain's CDR3 is CASNQGLENTGELFF. CDR3 in DNA: TGTGCCAGCAACCAGGGTTTGGAGAACACCGGGGAGCTGTTTTTT.